The 27 T cell receptor beta chains listed next were all sequenced from one sample in a study of control samples from healthy donors and cancer patients. Measured with immunoSEQ multiplex PCR; TCRdb has only the in-frame clones, and not every one. The data contain roughly 180,000 clones, around 93% of them singletons. Sequenced sample: blood. The receptors stem from a woman aged 55-70 years in good health.

This chain joins TRBV20-1 and TRBJ2-7; D gene uncertain. This CDR3 region has 13 residues. Germline CDR1 DFQATT, CDR2 SNEGSKA (reference sequence). Trimming stripped 3 bases from V and 3 bases from J, with 12 bases between. The CDR3 bases are TGCAGTGCTAGTCGTAGATCAAACTACGAGCAGTACTTC. Translation: CSASRRSNYEQYF.

The V gene is TRBV4-3, the J gene TRBJ2-5, with D unresolved. This CDR3 has 16 residues. Germline-derived CDR1 and CDR2 are LGHNA and YSLEER. V dropped 1 base and J dropped 0 bases, with 12 bases sitting between them. The CDR3 loop is CASSQGLRRNQETQYF. CDR3 coding DNA: TGCGCCAGCAGCCAAGGCCTCCGGCGTAACCAAGAGACCCAGTACTTC.

This clone was observed once. The V call is TRBV7-2, the J call TRBJ1-4; 8 bases line up with TRBD1. This CDR3 comprises 14 residues. From germline, CDR1 is SGHTA and CDR2 FQGNSA. The junction had 7 bases not matched to a gene; V was cut back by 5 bases and J by 8 bases. The CDR3 protein is CASSPTGVFEKLFF. The CDR3 DNA follows: TGTGCCAGCAGCCCGACAGGGGTGTTCGAAAAACTGTTTTTT.

V and J are TRBV6-5 and TRBJ1-2, with TRBD1 as a possible D gene (6 bases). This CDR3 is built from 13 residues. The germline V gene encodes CDR1 MNHEY and CDR2 SVGAGI. V lost 2 bases to trimming and J lost 7 bases, with 11 bases between them. The CDR3 here is CASSYGQFSGYTF. The CDR3 nucleotides read TGTGCCAGCAGTTACGGACAGTTTAGTGGCTACACCTTC.

The chain has TRBV5-5 and TRBJ2-3; 8 bases map to TRBD2. The CDR3 runs 17 residues. The germline gives CDR1 SGHKS, CDR2 YYEKEE (reference sequence). J lost 3 bases, V lost 4 bases, and 13 bases had no gene match. The CDR3 loop reads CASSSSGTRGLTDTQYF. Here the CDR3 DNA reads TGTGCCAGCAGCAGCTCCGGGACTAGGGGTTTAACAGATACGCAGTATTTT.

CDR3 region: CASSLDGLAGNWFF. In DNA, the CDR3 is TGTGCCAGCAGCTTAGACGGGCTAGCGGGGAATTGGTTCTTC. This sequence joins TRBV11-2 and TRBJ2-1; 9 nucleotides match TRBD2. J lost 15 bases, V lost 0 bases, and 9 bases had no gene match. Germline values: CDR1 SGHAT, CDR2 FQNNGV. The CDR3 consists of 14 residues.

The rearrangement links TRBV2 to TRBJ1-6; D remains unclear. Trimming cost V 4 bases and J 7 bases, with 8 bases left between them. Germline assignment: CDR1 SNHLY and CDR2 FYNNEI. CDR3 length: 13 amino acids. DNA of the CDR3: TGTGCCAGCAGTGGATATGGGAATTCACCCCTCCACTTT. Protein: CASSGYGNSPLHF. The variable domain in full, completed from reference TRBV2 and TRBJ1-6, reads EPEVTQTPSHQVTQMGQEVILRCVPISNHLYFYWYRQILGQKVEFLVSFYNNEISEKSEIFDDQFSVERPDGSNFTLKIRSTKLEDSAMYFCASSGYGNSPLHFGNGTRLTVT.

The J gene is TRBJ2-3, the V gene TRBV4-1, with D possibly being TRBD1 or TRBD2 (6 bases each). V shed 5 bases and J shed 7 bases, with 22 bases lying between them. Germline V gives CDR1 MGHRA, CDR2 YSYEKL. The length of the CDR3 is 16 residues. The CDR3 here is CASSSLGGANKNTQYF. The CDR3 nucleotides are TGCGCCAGCAGCTCCCTCGGGGGCGCTAACAAGAATACGCAGTATTTT.

This chain uses TRBV4-1 with TRBJ1-4, with a weak D call TRBD1 (5 bases). CDR3 length equals 16 residues. From germline, CDR1 is MGHRA and CDR2 YSYEKL. V was cut by 3 bases and J by 10 bases, with 21 bases left in between. CDR3 sequence reads: CASSQEAAGRLGKLFF. The DNA of the CDR3 is TGCGCCAGCAGCCAGGAAGCGGCAGGGAGGTTGGGAAAACTGTTTTTT.

The chain recombines TRBV6-5 with TRBJ1-1, with 7 nucleotides matching TRBD1. With 6 bases clipped from V and 10 bases from J, the junction kept 11 bases outside the gene matches. Germline V gene sequence: CDR1 MNHEY, CDR2 SVGAGI. The CDR3 covers 13 residues. The CDR3 protein is CASRKDRQTGAFF. Written as DNA, the CDR3 is TGTGCCAGCAGGAAGGACAGGCAAACAGGAGCTTTCTTT.

The chain uses TRBV10-3 and TRBJ2-3, with TRBD1 identical over 7 bases. In germline, CDR1 is ENHRY, CDR2 SYGVKD. V lost 4 bases and J lost 0; bases outside the gene matches: 1. The CDR3 has 14 amino acids. CDR3 sequence: CAISGTGSTDTQYF. The CDR3 bases are TGTGCCATCAGTGGGACAGGAAGCACAGATACGCAGTATTTT.

This chain connects TRBV9 to TRBJ1-2; D is unresolved. Trimming pared 0 bases from V and 0 bases from J, leaving 9 bases between. Germline V lookup: CDR1 SGDLS, CDR2 YYNGEE. The CDR3 length is 15 residues. The CDR3 DNA is TGTGCCAGCAGCGTAGGTAATCTCCCTAACTATGGCTACACCTTC. This gives the protein CASSVGNLPNYGYTF. Based on the CDR3 plus reference TRBV9 and TRBJ1-2, the full variable domain is DSGVTQTPKHLITATGQRVTLRCSPRSGDLSVYWYQQSLDQGLQFLIQYYNGEERAKGNILERFSAQQFPDLHSELNLSSLELGDSALYFCASSVGNLPNYGYTFGSGTRLTVV.

The chain combines TRBV7-9 with TRBJ1-1; D is perhaps TRBD1 (5 bases). Trimming left V 8 bases short and J 4 bases short, with 20 bases between. This CDR3 contains 15 residues. From germline, CDR1 is SEHNR and CDR2 FQNEAQ (reference sequence). The CDR3 DNA is TGTGCCAGCGGGACTATGAGGCCGGCGGGCACTGAAGCTTTCTTT. Protein: CASGTMRPAGTEAFF.

V is TRBV5-6 and J is TRBJ2-3; TRBD2 is a possible D gene (6 bases). This CDR3 region has 14 residues. Trimming cost V 7 bases and J 4 bases, with 16 bases left between them. CDR1 is SGHDT, CDR2 YYEEEE, per germline. CDR3 in amino acids: CASAGRRGADTQYF. CDR3 sequence (DNA): TGTGCCAGCGCGGGACGCCGAGGGGCAGATACGCAGTATTTT.

The CDR3 loop is CASSYRASYGYTF. The CDR3 region has the DNA TGTGCCAGCAGTTACAGGGCCTCCTATGGCTACACCTTC. This rearrangement joins TRBV12-3 or TRBV12-4 to TRBJ1-2; TRBD1 might be the D (6 bases). Trimming stripped 4 bases from V and 4 bases from J, with 10 bases between. This CDR3 has 13 residues.

The chain employs TRBV18 and TRBJ2-3; D ambiguous. In germline, CDR1 is KGHSH, CDR2 LQKENI. The CDR3 covers 12 residues. Trimming left V 4 bases short and J 2 bases short, with 4 bases between. The CDR3 nucleotides read TGTGCCAGCTCACGCCTCACAGATACGCAGTATTTT. It is translated as CASSRLTDTQYF.

To note about this clone: One end of the junction does not line up with germline, which may come from a read error. The V call is TRBV11-2, the J call TRBJ1-4, with D uncertain. This CDR3 has 12 amino acids. Germline values: CDR1 SGHAT, CDR2 FQNNGV. The CDR3 spells CASSLENEKLFF. The CDR3 nucleotides read TGTGCCAGCAGCCTAGAGAATGAAAAACTGTTTTTT.

This rearrangement joins TRBV2 to TRBJ2-2; D uncertain. CDR1 is SNHLY, CDR2 FYNNEI, per germline. This CDR3 region has 10 residues. V lost 4 bases and J lost 6, with 0 bases in between. Written as DNA, the CDR3 is TGTGCCAGCAGTGCCGGGGAGCTGTTTTTT. This encodes CASSAGELFF.

The chain recombines TRBV3-1 (or the pseudogene TRBV3-2) with TRBJ1-4; D is ambiguous. The CDR3 consists of 16 residues. Deletions cut 0 bases from V and 7 bases from J, with 15 bases between. The germline V gene encodes CDR1 LGHDT and CDR2 YNNKEL (reference sequence). The CDR3 sequence is CASSQDTGYPGEKLFF. The CDR3 DNA sequence: TGTGCCAGCAGCCAAGATACGGGGTACCCCGGTGAAAAACTGTTTTTT.

This rearrangement joins TRBV2 to TRBJ1-1; no reliable D call. Germline loops: CDR1 SNHLY, CDR2 FYNNEI. The CDR3 consists of 15 residues. Deletions cut 3 bases from V and 1 base from J, with 12 bases between. The CDR3 is CASSEPSGWNTEAFF. In DNA, the CDR3 is TGTGCCAGCAGTGAGCCGAGCGGGTGGAACACTGAAGCTTTCTTT.

The chain has TRBV7-2 and TRBJ1-2; 9 bases are shared with TRBD1. The CDR3 sequence is 13 residues long. CDR1 and CDR2 from the germline V gene are SGHTA and FQGNSA. The J segment lost 6 bases and the V segment lost 5 bases, leaving 4 bases of the junction unmatched. Written as DNA, the CDR3 is TGTGCCAGCAGCGTAACAGGGGGCGATGGCTACACCTTC. Translation: CASSVTGGDGYTF.

For this clone: Other DNA sequences of this sample code for an identical CDR3. CDR3 amino acids: CASSPSNEKLFF. The DNA for the CDR3 is TGTGCCAGCTCTCCCTCTAATGAAAAACTGTTTTTT. V and J are TRBV18 and TRBJ1-4; D gene ambiguous. The germline CDR1 and CDR2 sequences are KGHSH and LQKENI. V was clipped by 6 bases and J by 3 bases, with 5 bases between them. The length of the CDR3 is 12 residues.

The chain has TRBV7-3 and TRBJ1-1; TRBD1 might be the D (6 bases). The CDR3 contains 14 residues. V dropped 2 bases and J dropped 7 bases, with 14 bases sitting between them. Germline CDR1 is SGHTA and CDR2 is FQGTGA. The CDR3 DNA is TGTGCCAGCAGCTTAGCAACAGGGAGAGGTGAAGCTTTCTTT. Amino acids: CASSLATGRGEAFF.

The V call is TRBV5-5, the J call TRBJ1-2; weak D call: TRBD1 (5 bases). The CDR3 extends over 13 amino acids. The V and J ends lost 0 bases and 4 bases respectively, with 7 bases between them. CDR1 is SGHKS and CDR2 is YYEKEE in the germline V gene (reference sequence). Here the CDR3 DNA reads TGTGCCAGCAGCTTGGAACAGGCCTATGGCTACACCTTC. Translated, it gives CASSLEQAYGYTF.

For the CDR3, the DNA is TGTGCCAGCAGGCGCCGCTCCCCGCCTGAAGCTTTCTTT. Its protein is CASRRRSPPEAFF. This sequence joins TRBV28 and TRBJ1-1; D is unclear. CDR1 MDHEN and CDR2 SYDVKM come from the germline V gene. The CDR3 covers 13 residues. V dropped 6 bases and J dropped 6 bases, with 14 bases sitting between them.

The rearrangement uses TRBV4-3 and TRBJ1-1; D is undetermined. The germline V gene encodes CDR1 LGHNA and CDR2 YSLEER. Trimming stripped 0 bases from V and 4 bases from J, with 12 bases between. This CDR3 has 15 amino acids. The CDR3 sequence is CASSQDQWAGTEAFF. In nucleotides, the CDR3 is TGCGCCAGCAGCCAAGACCAATGGGCTGGCACTGAAGCTTTCTTT.

The V and J genes are TRBV29-1 and TRBJ2-7; 11 nucleotides line up with TRBD2. CDR1 SQVTM and CDR2 ANQGSEA come from the germline V gene. Trimming removed 0 bases from V and 5 bases from J; junction bases left unmatched: 6. CDR3 length equals 15 residues. The CDR3 region is CSVEEKGTSGNEQYF. As DNA, the CDR3 is TGCAGCGTTGAAGAGAAGGGGACTAGCGGCAACGAGCAGTACTTC.